Sequencing of this T cell receptor (beta chain) was carried out in a study of blood T cells in healthy people across ages. Aged roughly 6 to 90, donors were systemically healthy Caucasians from Russia. The study, taken as a whole, reports: Conclusively comparing naive with antigen-experienced cells was impossible with unsorted PBMCs. Per million T cells, the diversity of TCR beta decreased roughly linearly as age advanced.

V was shortened by 7 bases and J by 7 bases, with 16 bases between the two germline ends. Germline V lookup: CDR1 MDHEN, CDR2 SYDVKM. The CDR3 contains 13 residues. Worth noting for this clonotype: Its antigen remains unidentified.

Primers used in a second PCR of roughly 6 to 12 cycles were a sample-barcoded 5' primer and a J-beta primer mix. Paired-end reads containing CDR3 totaled no fewer than 3 million for each sample. From the 5' RACE reads, TCRdb called clonotypes with MiXCR, one entry per CDR3 protein. The sample lists fewer than 800,000 distinct CDR3 sequences; around a fifth were seen once. This sequence was found in a man between 65 and 85 years old in good health. The chain uses TRBV28 and TRBJ2-5; D possibly matches TRBD1 or TRBD2 (5 bases each). What was sequenced was blood. For the CDR3, the DNA is TGTGCCAGCAATCCAACGTCGAGGGGGACCCAGTACTTC. Its translation is CASNPTSRGTQYF.